Following are 26 T cell receptor beta chains from one sample sequenced in a study of T cell repertoires in cytomegalovirus infection. Each CDR3 protein is one row after TCRdb ran MiXCR on the reads. The sample contains over 300,000 distinct CDR3 sequences, around 9.5% of which appear only once. Specimen: PBMCs. Source of these receptors: a human donor in good health (CMV status not recorded). Some clones in this sample may be carry-over from other donors' samples.

This clonotype was counted at least ten times. The genes are TRBV7-2 and TRBJ2-1; 8 bases are a match to TRBD1. Looked up from germline, CDR1 is SGHTA and CDR2 is FQGNSA. The CDR3 length is 18 residues. V was pared by 1 base and J by 6 bases, with 14 bases of the junction left unmatched. In nucleotides, the CDR3 is TGTGCCAGCAGCTTAGGGGGCTGGAAGACAGGGGTCACCAATGAGCAGTTCTTC. It encodes CASSLGGWKTGVTNEQFF.

The genes are TRBV29-1 and TRBJ2-3, with 13 bases fitting TRBD2. This CDR3 contains 14 residues. With V trimmed by 7 bases and J by 3 bases, 4 bases remained unmatched. The germline V gene has CDR1 SQVTM and CDR2 ANQGSEA. CDR3 region: CSGGLAGLTDTQYF. CDR3 nucleotides: TGCAGCGGGGGACTAGCGGGGTTGACAGATACGCAGTATTTT.

In its sample, this clonotype was seen a few times. This chain joins TRBV7-2 and TRBJ2-7; 12 nucleotides line up with TRBD2. Germline assignment: CDR1 SGHTA and CDR2 FQGNSA. The length of the CDR3 is 17 residues. V shed 1 base and J 2 bases; nucleotides not matched to a gene: 6. This chain's CDR3 is CASSLEGTSGSPYEQYF. Written as DNA, the CDR3 is TGTGCCAGCAGCTTAGAGGGGACTAGCGGGTCCCCCTACGAGCAGTACTTC.

At least ten counts were recorded for this clonotype. V usage is TRBV7-6 and J usage is TRBJ2-5; 10 bases match TRBD2. Germline CDR1 SGHVS, CDR2 FNYEAQ. The trim removed 4 bases at V and 1 base at J, leaving 6 bases unmatched. The CDR3 is 16 amino acids. The CDR3 here is CASSWTSGPFQETQYF. The CDR3, as DNA: TGTGCCAGCAGCTGGACTAGCGGTCCTTTCCAAGAGACCCAGTACTTC.

Many counts were recorded for this clonotype. The CDR3 DNA reads as TGTGCCAGCAGCTCCCAGCCGCCCTCCTACAATGAGCAGTTCTTC. It codes for CASSSQPPSYNEQFF. The rearrangement links TRBV7-6 to TRBJ2-1, with no clear D. In germline, CDR1 is SGHVS, CDR2 FNYEAQ. V lost 4 bases and J 0 bases, leaving 10 bases between the germline ends. This CDR3 region has 15 residues.

The chain's CDR3 is CASSWDPLQGKRSPLHF. The CDR3, as DNA: TGTGCCAGCAGTTGGGACCCTCTCCAGGGGAAGCGATCACCCCTCCACTTT. The J gene is TRBJ1-6, the V gene TRBV6-5; TRBD1 might be the D (6 bases). Germline loops: CDR1 MNHEY, CDR2 SVGAGI. CDR3 length: 17 residues. Trimming cost V 4 bases and J 10 bases, with 23 bases left between them.

Ten or more counts support this clonotype. The chain combines TRBV28 with TRBJ1-2; a weak D match, TRBD1 (6 bases). CDR3 length: 13 amino acids. CDR1 and CDR2 (germline): MDHEN, SYDVKM. V was pared by 6 bases and J by 3 bases, with 11 bases between. CDR3 sequence: CASSTGGHYGYTF. The CDR3 DNA reads TGTGCCAGCAGCACGGGGGGGCACTATGGCTACACCTTC.

This clonotype was counted ten times or more. V gene TRBV7-2 combines with J gene TRBJ1-1; 8 bases match TRBD1. V gave up 4 bases and J gave up 5 bases; unmatched junction bases: 3. Germline CDR1 is SGHTA and CDR2 is FQGNSA. The CDR3 totals 13 residues. Here the CDR3 DNA reads TGTGCCAGCAGCTCAGGGGGCCGGACTGAAGCTTTCTTT. This codes for CASSSGGRTEAFF.

The rearrangement joins TRBV4-3 to TRBJ1-5, with D possibly matching TRBD1 (6 bases). Trimming removed 1 base at V and 4 bases at J, with 11 bases between. The CDR3 is made up of 15 amino acids. The germline V gene encodes CDR1 LGHNA and CDR2 YSLEER. Here the CDR3 reads CASSQGQERNQPQHF. DNA of the CDR3: TGCGCCAGCAGCCAAGGACAGGAACGGAATCAGCCCCAGCATTTT.

The sample holds one count of this clonotype. This could be a read error, since a much larger clone is one nucleotide away. The J gene is TRBJ2-2, the V gene TRBV7-2; D is unresolved. Germline V gene lookup returns CDR1 SGHTA and CDR2 FQGNSA. This CDR3 contains 15 residues. The chain's CDR3 is CASCLILQNTGELFF. In nucleotides, the CDR3 is TGTGCCAGCTGCTTAATTTTGCAGAACACCGGGGAGCTGTTTTTT. The full variable domain, in which reference TRBV7-2 and TRBJ2-2 provide the parts outside the CDR3, is GAGVSQSPSNKVTEKGKDVELRCDPISGHTALYWYRQSLGQGLEFLIYFQGNSAPDKSGLPSDRFSAERTGGSVSTLTIQRTQQEDSAVYLCASCLILQNTGELFFGEGSRLTVL.

Concerning this clonotype: The junction shows a germline mismatch at one end, possibly a read error. V is TRBV6-4 and J is TRBJ1-5, with a tentative D call TRBD1 (6 bases). The CDR3 spans 17 residues. Germline CDR1 MRHNA, CDR2 SNTAGT. CDR3 in amino acids: CATSATYPTGQREPQHF. The DNA for the CDR3 is TGTGCCACCAGTGCCACATACCCCACGGGACAAAGGGAGCCCCAGCATTTT.

This clonotype was found many times. J is TRBJ1-1 and V is TRBV12-3 or TRBV12-4; D remains unclear. Trimming left V 6 bases short and J 5 bases short, with 19 bases between. This CDR3 spans 15 amino acids. DNA for the CDR3: TGTGCCAGCAGCAACCGTCTAACGGCGAGTACTGAAGCTTTCTTT. Its translation is CASSNRLTASTEAFF.

The CDR3 loop is CASSPGLSPTVGELFF. DNA for the CDR3: TGTGCCAGCTCGCCTGGACTATCTCCAACCGTGGGGGAGCTGTTTTTT. The V and J genes are TRBV18 and TRBJ2-2; D is perhaps TRBD2 (6 bases). The V end was cut by 6 bases, the J end by 8 bases, with 22 bases between. The germline gives CDR1 KGHSH, CDR2 LQKENI. This CDR3 has 16 amino acids.

This clonotype was counted only a few times. The CDR3 here is CASSLWTGSNTGELFF. CDR3 sequence (DNA): TGTGCCAGCAGTTTATGGACAGGGTCGAACACCGGGGAGCTGTTTTTT. This chain links TRBV28 with TRBJ2-2; 7 bases agree with TRBD1. Germline CDR1 MDHEN, CDR2 SYDVKM. The ends lost 0 bases at V and 0 bases at J; junction bases unmatched: 1. The CDR3 runs 16 residues.

In its sample, this clonotype was seen many times. The chain couples TRBV7-2 to TRBJ2-1; the match to TRBD2 covers 7 bases. The V segment lost 3 bases and the J segment 2 bases; nucleotides outside the gene matches: 7. Germline loops: CDR1 SGHTA, CDR2 FQGNSA. CDR3 length: 16 amino acids. The CDR3 loop reads CASSFLRLAAYNEQFF. The CDR3 region has the DNA TGTGCCAGCAGCTTTCTTAGGCTAGCGGCCTACAATGAGCAGTTCTTC.

This clonotype was counted at least ten times. The chain recombines TRBV12-3 or TRBV12-4 with TRBJ1-6; D gene ambiguous. Deletions cut 10 bases from V and 7 bases from J, with 11 bases between. The CDR3 contains 12 residues. CDR3 nucleotides: TGTGCCACCCACGCGGAAAATTCACCCCTCCACTTT. Residues: CATHAENSPLHF.

This clonotype has a handful of counts. The chain couples TRBV6-1 to TRBJ2-3; perhaps TRBD2 as D (6 bases). V was clipped by 4 bases and J by 6 bases, with 14 bases between them. Germline V gene lookup returns CDR1 MNHNS and CDR2 SASEGT. The CDR3 covers 14 residues. The CDR3 is CASSVGGSLDTQYF. In DNA, the CDR3 is TGTGCCAGCAGTGTCGGAGGGTCCCTCGATACGCAGTATTTT.

This clonotype was picked up a small number of times. V is TRBV23-1 and J is TRBJ1-5; no clear D gene. TRBV23-1 carries the ORF label, with uncertain function. The CDR3 totals 10 residues. The V end was cut by 5 bases, the J end by 7 bases, with 3 bases between. The CDR3 DNA sequence: TGCGCCAGCAGTGGGCAGCCCCAGCATTTT. Protein sequence: CASSGQPQHF.

This clonotype was counted only a few times. This chain connects TRBV27 to TRBJ2-1; D might be TRBD1 or TRBD2, each matching 6 bases. CDR3 length: 12 amino acids. With 2 bases removed from V and 13 bases from J, the gap between germline ends came to 12 bases. The germline V gene encodes CDR1 MNHEY and CDR2 SMNVEV (reference sequence). The CDR3 here is CASSLRGAKQFF. CDR3 DNA: TGTGCCAGCAGTTTAAGGGGGGCTAAACAGTTCTTC.

This chain joins TRBV7-2 and TRBJ1-1; unclear D gene. From germline, CDR1 is SGHTA and CDR2 FQGNSA. V lost 4 bases to trimming and J lost 1 base, with 10 bases between them. The CDR3 spans 14 residues. The CDR3: CASSWAAANTEAFF. The CDR3 region has the DNA TGTGCCAGCAGCTGGGCGGCGGCGAACACTGAAGCTTTCTTT.

The CDR3 loop reads CASSPMDGANYGYTF. The CDR3 nucleotides are TGTGCCAGCAGCCCTATGGACGGTGCTAACTATGGCTACACCTTC. The V call is TRBV4-2, the J call TRBJ1-2; D is ambiguous. This CDR3 spans 15 amino acids. V gave up 4 bases and J gave up 0 bases, with 12 bases separating them. CDR1 and CDR2 from the germline V gene are LGHNA and YNFKEQ.

There are many counts of this clonotype. The J gene is TRBJ2-3, the V gene TRBV11-2; D remains ambiguous. V lost 3 bases to trimming and J lost 3 bases, with 13 bases between them. This CDR3 comprises 15 residues. Germline V lookup: CDR1 SGHAT, CDR2 FQNNGV. CDR3 region: CASSFVSVGTDTQYF. CDR3 nucleotide sequence: TGTGCCAGCAGCTTCGTTTCTGTTGGGACAGATACGCAGTATTTT.

The sample holds many counts of this clonotype. The chain links TRBV27 to TRBJ2-7; D is unclear. CDR3 length: 13 amino acids. V was trimmed by 2 bases and J by 0 bases, leaving 5 bases between them. Germline CDR1 and CDR2: MNHEY and SMNVEV (reference sequence). This CDR3 reads CASSLDTSYEQYF. The CDR3, as DNA: TGTGCCAGCAGTTTAGACACCTCCTACGAGCAGTACTTC.

This clonotype was counted ten times or more. This chain uses TRBV5-6 with TRBJ2-3; 7 positions match TRBD1. V shed 4 bases and J 5 bases; nucleotides not matched to a gene: 4. Germline CDR1 and CDR2: SGHDT and YYEEEE. The CDR3 is 13 amino acids. This CDR3 is CASSAGTVDTQYF. CDR3 in DNA: TGTGCCAGCAGCGCCGGGACAGTAGATACGCAGTATTTT.

The genes are TRBV20-1 and TRBJ2-1, with D uncertain. The CDR3 contains 13 residues. Germline CDR1 and CDR2: DFQATT and SNEGSKA (reference sequence). The ends were cut back, 4 bases at V and 6 bases at J, with 13 bases in the middle. The chain's CDR3 is CSAMRTVGNEQFF. The CDR3 DNA reads TGCAGTGCTATGCGAACCGTAGGCAATGAGCAGTTCTTC.

The gene calls are TRBV7-9 and TRBJ1-1; D possibly corresponds to TRBD1 (6 bases). CDR1 and CDR2 from the germline V gene are SEHNR and FQNEAQ (reference sequence). CDR3 size: 16 residues. V lost 1 base and J lost 3, with 15 bases in between. The CDR3 DNA reads TGTGCCAGCAGCTTAGGGTGGGGGGCCAAAGACACTGAAGCTTTCTTT. Amino acid sequence: CASSLGWGAKDTEAFF. The variable domain in full, completed from reference TRBV7-9 and TRBJ1-1, reads DTGVSQNPRHKITKRGQNVTFRCDPISEHNRLYWYRQTLGQGPEFLTYFQNEAQLEKSRLLSDRFSAERPKGSFSTLEIQRTEQGDSAMYLCASSLGWGAKDTEAFFGQGTRLTVV.